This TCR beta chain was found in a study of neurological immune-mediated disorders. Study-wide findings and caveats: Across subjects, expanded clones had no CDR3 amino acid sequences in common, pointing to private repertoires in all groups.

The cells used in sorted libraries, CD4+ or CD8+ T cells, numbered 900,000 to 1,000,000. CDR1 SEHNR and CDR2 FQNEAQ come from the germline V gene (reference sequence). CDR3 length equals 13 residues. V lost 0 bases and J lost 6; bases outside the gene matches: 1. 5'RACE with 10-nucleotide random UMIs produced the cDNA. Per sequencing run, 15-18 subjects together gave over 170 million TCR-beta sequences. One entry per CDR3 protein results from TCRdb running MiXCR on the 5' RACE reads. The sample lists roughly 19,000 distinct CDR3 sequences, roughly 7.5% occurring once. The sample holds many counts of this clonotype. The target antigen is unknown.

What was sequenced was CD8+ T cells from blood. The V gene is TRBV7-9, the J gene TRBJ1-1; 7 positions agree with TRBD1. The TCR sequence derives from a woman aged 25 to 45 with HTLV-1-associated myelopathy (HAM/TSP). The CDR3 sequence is CASSLATGAEAFF. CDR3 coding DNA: TGTGCCAGCAGCTTAGCCACAGGGGCTGAAGCTTTCTTT. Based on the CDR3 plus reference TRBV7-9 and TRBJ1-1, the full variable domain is DTGVSQNPRHKITKRGQNVTFRCDPISEHNRLYWYRQTLGQGPEFLTYFQNEAQLEKSRLLSDRFSAERPKGSFSTLEIQRTEQGDSAMYLCASSLATGAEAFFGQGTRLTVV.